This T cell receptor beta chain was captured in a study of CD8 T cells in ankylosing spondylitis. This clonotype was seen once. MiXCR was run by TCRdb on the 5' RACE reads, yielding one entry per CDR3 protein. This sample has under 120,000 distinct CDR3 sequences, with more than 20% found just once. This CDR3 contains 14 residues. The J segment lost 4 bases and the V segment lost 4 bases, leaving 8 bases of the junction unmatched. From germline, CDR1 is DFQATT and CDR2 SNEGSKA (reference sequence). This clonotype originated in a male donor with ankylosing spondylitis. Sequenced input: synovial fluid, either unsorted or a sorted T cell fraction (not recorded which). V usage is TRBV20-1 and J usage is TRBJ1-1; 8 nucleotides line up with TRBD1. The CDR3 is CSATAGGFGTEAFF. In nucleotides, the CDR3 is TGCAGTGCTACGGCAGGGGGCTTTGGCACTGAAGCTTTCTTT.